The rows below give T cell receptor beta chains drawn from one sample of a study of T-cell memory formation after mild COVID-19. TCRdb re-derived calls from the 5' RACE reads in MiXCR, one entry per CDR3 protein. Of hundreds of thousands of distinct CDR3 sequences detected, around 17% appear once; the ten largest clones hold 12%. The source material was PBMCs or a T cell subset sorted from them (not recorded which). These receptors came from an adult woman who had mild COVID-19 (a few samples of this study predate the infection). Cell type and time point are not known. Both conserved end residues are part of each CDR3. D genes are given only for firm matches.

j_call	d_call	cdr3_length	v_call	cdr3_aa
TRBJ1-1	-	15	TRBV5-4	CASSPVGVGITEAFF
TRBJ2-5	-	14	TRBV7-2	CASSQRPRRETQYF
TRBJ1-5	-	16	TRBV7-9	CASSLGRRQPGEPQHF
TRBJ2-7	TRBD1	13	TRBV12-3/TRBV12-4	CASSSPQGREQYF
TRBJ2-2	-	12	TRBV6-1	CASFRLAGELFF
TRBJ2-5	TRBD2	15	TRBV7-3	CASSPTSGMGETQYF
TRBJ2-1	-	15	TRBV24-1	CATKGARGSYNEQFF
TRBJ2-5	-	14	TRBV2	CASSESQGIGTQYF
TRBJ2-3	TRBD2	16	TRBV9	CASSVGGGSYTDTQYF
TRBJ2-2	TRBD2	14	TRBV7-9	CATTSGLNTGELFF
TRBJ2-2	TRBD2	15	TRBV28	CASGFGLAGGWELFF
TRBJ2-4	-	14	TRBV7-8	CASSQQSGKNIQYF
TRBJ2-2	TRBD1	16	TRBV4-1	CASSQFLTGDTGELFF
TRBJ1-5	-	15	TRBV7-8	CASSIQGHLNQPQHF
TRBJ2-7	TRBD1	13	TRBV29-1	CSVTRQGVYEQYF
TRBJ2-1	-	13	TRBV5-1	CASSLEVDNEQFF
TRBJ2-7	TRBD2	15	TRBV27	CASSILAGGSYEQYF
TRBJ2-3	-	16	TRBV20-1	CSAYNKGSRATDTQYF
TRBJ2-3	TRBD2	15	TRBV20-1	CSAYSTSRLTDTQYF
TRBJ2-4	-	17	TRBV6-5	CASKPPPGVEAKNIQYF
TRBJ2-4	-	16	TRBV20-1	CSARDFGHTDKNIQYF
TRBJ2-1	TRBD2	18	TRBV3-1	CASSQDPSSGGPGNEQFF
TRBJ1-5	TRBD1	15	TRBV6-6	CASNDRGRGNQPQHF
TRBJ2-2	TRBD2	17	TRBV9	CASSVESRLAVSGELFF
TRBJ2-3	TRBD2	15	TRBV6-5	CASSQPGQAGGTQYF
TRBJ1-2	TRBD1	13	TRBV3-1	CASSHGQGRGYTF
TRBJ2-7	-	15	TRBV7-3	CASSLEAAGRYEQYF
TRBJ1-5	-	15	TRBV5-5	CASSTLTGLGQPQHF
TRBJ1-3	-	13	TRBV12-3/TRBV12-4	CASSFFSGNTIYF
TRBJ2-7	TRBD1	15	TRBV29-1	CSVVPAGQATYEQYF
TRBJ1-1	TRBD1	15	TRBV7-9	CASSSLGQGGTEAFF
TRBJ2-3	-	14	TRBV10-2	CASSEWSPPDTQYF
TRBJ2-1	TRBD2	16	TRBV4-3	CASSQDRTGGYNEQFF
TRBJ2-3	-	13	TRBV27	CASSFGASDTQYF
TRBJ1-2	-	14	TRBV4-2	CASRPIGDNYGYTF
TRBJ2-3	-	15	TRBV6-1	CASSILLLAADTQYF
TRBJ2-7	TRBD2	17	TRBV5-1	CASSFWTSGGDSYEQYF
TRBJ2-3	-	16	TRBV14	CASSHQATTRTDTQYF
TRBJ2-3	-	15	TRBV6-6	CASSYLDPSTDTQYF
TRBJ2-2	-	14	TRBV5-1	CASVSGSSTGELFF
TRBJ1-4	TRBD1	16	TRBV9	CASSVAGGFDNEKLFF
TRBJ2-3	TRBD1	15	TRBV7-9	CASSSGQGRADTQYF
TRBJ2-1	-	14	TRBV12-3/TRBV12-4	CASTPGPVGGEQFF
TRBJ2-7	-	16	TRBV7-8	CASSLDGQPRRYEQYF
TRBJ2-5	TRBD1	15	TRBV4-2	CASSHDDRGKETQYF